Listed here are 25 T cell receptor beta chains from one sample, sequenced in a study of T cells in Graves' hyperthyroidism and ophthalmopathy. RNA transcripts yielded amplified TCR beta CDR3 regions. First-round RT-PCR with HTBI primers amplified the TCR CDR3 region. MiXCR, run by TCRdb on the multiplex PCR reads, gives a single entry per CDR3 protein. Among about 320,000 distinct CDR3 sequences listed, 16% were seen once. The sequencing sample was made of blood. All receptors derive from a man aged 30-40 years with Graves' hyperthyroidism.

The chain carries TRBV7-9 and TRBJ1-1, with D possibly being TRBD1 (6 bases). The length of the CDR3 is 15 residues. Germline V gene lookup returns CDR1 SEHNR and CDR2 FQNEAQ (reference sequence). Trimming cost V 4 bases and J 1 base, with 13 bases left between them. Here the CDR3 DNA reads TGTGCCAGCAGCTCGTGGGGGGGCGAGAACACTGAAGCTTTCTTT. Its protein is CASSSWGGENTEAFF.

The rearrangement joins TRBV5-6 to TRBJ2-7, with D uncertain. This CDR3 contains 14 residues. The V end was cut by 1 base, the J end by 2 bases, with 10 bases between. Germline CDR1 reads SGHDT; CDR2 reads YYEEEE. CDR3 sequence: CASSLRWPPYEQYF. CDR3 sequence (DNA): TGTGCCAGCAGCTTGAGATGGCCCCCCTACGAGCAGTACTTC.

This clonotype was observed at least ten times. V and J are TRBV28 and TRBJ2-1; no reliable D call. The germline gives CDR1 MDHEN, CDR2 SYDVKM. The CDR3 covers 14 residues. Between the trimmed V and J ends, which lost 8 bases and 4 bases, there was a span of 15 bases. CDR3 bases: TGTGCCAGCGGTCGCCCTGCCCTTTACAATGAGCAGTTCTTC. Its translation is CASGRPALYNEQFF.

In this sample, this clonotype turned up many times. Compared with germline, one end of the junction differs, possibly owing to a read error. The V call is TRBV20-1, the J call TRBJ2-7; TRBD2 matches at 11 bases. Per the germline V gene, CDR1 is DFQATT and CDR2 is SNEGSKA (reference sequence). This CDR3 contains 15 residues. CDR3 residues: CSTRALAGGLDEQYF. CDR3 coding DNA: TGCAGTACTAGAGCGTTAGCGGGAGGGTTAGACGAGCAGTACTTC.

This clonotype was seen at least ten times. The genes are TRBV6-1 and TRBJ1-2; D gene ambiguous. The germline CDR1 and CDR2 sequences are MNHNS and SASEGT. Between the trimmed V and J ends, which lost 6 bases and 6 bases, there was a span of 5 bases. The CDR3 sequence is 10 residues long. CDR3 coding DNA: TGTGCCAGCAGAGGTGATGGCTACACCTTC. Translating it yields CASRGDGYTF.

This clonotype was counted many times. The V call is TRBV11-2, the J call TRBJ2-1, with 12 bases fitting TRBD2. Germline CDR1 SGHAT, CDR2 FQNNGV. The CDR3 is 18 amino acids. J gave up 7 bases and V 2 bases, and 12 bases lay outside the gene matches. The CDR3 sequence: CASSLIPTSGSGLNEQFF. The DNA for the CDR3 is TGTGCCAGCAGCTTAATCCCGACTAGCGGGAGTGGGTTAAATGAGCAGTTCTTC.

This clonotype was counted at least ten times. This chain connects TRBV11-3 to TRBJ2-2, with D perhaps assigned TRBD1 or TRBD2 (5 bases each). CDR1 and CDR2 (germline): SGHNT, YENEEA. V lost 5 bases, J lost 5 bases, and 18 bases lay in between. The CDR3 spans 16 residues. The CDR3 protein is CASSRRDPRWTGELFF. The CDR3 DNA reads as TGTGCCAGCAGCCGAAGGGACCCCCGTTGGACCGGGGAGCTGTTTTTT.

V usage is TRBV6-1 and J usage is TRBJ2-1, with 10 positions matching TRBD2. Germline trimming cut 8 bases from V and 7 bases from J; bases unmatched to any gene: 14. The CDR3 runs 16 residues. Germline V CDR1 and CDR2: MNHNS, SASEGT. The CDR3 coding sequence is TGTGCCAGCTTCCCTCCTAGCGGGAGTTCTGGGAATGAGCAGTTCTTC. Its protein product is CASFPPSGSSGNEQFF.

V usage is TRBV5-6 and J usage is TRBJ2-5; the D is unclear. This CDR3 has 14 amino acids. Germline CDR1 SGHDT, CDR2 YYEEEE. V lost 0 bases, J lost 5 bases, and 11 bases lay in between. In DNA form, the CDR3 reads TGTGCCAGCAGCTTGGTTGACTTGCGGGAGACCCAGTACTTC. This sequence encodes CASSLVDLRETQYF. The entire variable domain, with the rest obtained from reference TRBV5-6 and TRBJ2-5, is as follows: DAGVTQSPTHLIKTRGQQVTLRCSPKSGHDTVSWYQQALGQGPQFIFQYYEEEERQRGNFPDRFSGHQFPNYSSELNVNALLLGDSALYLCASSLVDLRETQYFGPGTRLLVL.

The table lists this clonotype with many counts. V gene TRBV6-1 combines with J gene TRBJ2-7; possibly TRBD2 for D (6 bases). V lost 8 bases and J 3 bases, leaving 17 bases between the germline ends. This CDR3 contains 14 residues. Per germline, CDR1 MNHNS and CDR2 SASEGT. CDR3 coding DNA: TGTGCCAGCGGAGGGGCTAGCGAGTTCTACGAGCAGTACTTC. Its protein product is CASGGASEFYEQYF.

The table lists this clonotype with many counts. The CDR3 loop reads CASSRNRGYQETQYF. The CDR3 DNA is TGTGCCAGCAGCCGTAACAGGGGGTATCAAGAGACCCAGTACTTC. This rearrangement joins TRBV12-3 or TRBV12-4 to TRBJ2-5; TRBD1 aligns across 8 bases. J gave up 2 bases and V 6 bases, and 8 bases lay outside the gene matches. The CDR3 length is 15 residues.

This clonotype has a count of ten or more. The CDR3 region has the DNA TGTGCCAGCAGTTCCCCGTCGGGTACTAACCAGATAACCGGGGAGCTGTTTTTT. Translated, it gives CASSSPSGTNQITGELFF. This chain connects TRBV28 to TRBJ2-2, with D uncertain. The length of the CDR3 is 18 residues. Germline lookup yields CDR1 MDHEN and CDR2 SYDVKM. V lost 4 bases, J lost 5 bases, and 23 bases lay in between.

This clonotype was seen ten or more times. This chain's CDR3 is CASSSSQETQYF. In DNA form, the CDR3 reads TGTGCCAGCAGCTCCTCACAGGAGACCCAGTACTTC. The rearrangement joins TRBV7-9 to TRBJ2-5; D is unresolved. V was cut by 4 bases and J by 5 bases, with 8 bases left in between. CDR1 and CDR2 (germline): SEHNR, FQNEAQ (reference sequence). This CDR3 has 12 amino acids. The full variable domain, in which reference TRBV7-9 and TRBJ2-5 provide the parts outside the CDR3, is DTGVSQNPRHKITKRGQNVTFRCDPISEHNRLYWYRQTLGQGPEFLTYFQNEAQLEKSRLLSDRFSAERPKGSFSTLEIQRTEQGDSAMYLCASSSSQETQYFGPGTRLLVL.

In this sample, this clonotype turned up many times. This rearrangement joins TRBV27 to TRBJ2-2; 7 positions agree with TRBD2. The CDR3 has 18 residues. The junction had 13 bases not matched to a gene; V was cut back by 2 bases and J by 4 bases. Germline loops: CDR1 MNHEY, CDR2 SMNVEV (reference sequence). DNA of the CDR3: TGTGCCAGCAGTTTAACCTGGCCTAGCGGCCTTGGCACCGGGGAGCTGTTTTTT. Encoded protein: CASSLTWPSGLGTGELFF.

This clonotype turned up a few times. This chain uses TRBV4-2 with TRBJ2-3; 8 bases match TRBD2. The V segment lost 1 base and the J segment 1 base; nucleotides outside the gene matches: 16. CDR1 is LGHNA and CDR2 is YNFKEQ in the germline V gene. The CDR3 covers 20 residues. The CDR3 region is CASSQVRGSGGDGRTDTQYF. The DNA for the CDR3 is TGTGCCAGCAGCCAAGTTAGAGGCAGCGGGGGAGACGGGCGCACAGATACGCAGTATTTT.

This clonotype was seen a handful of times. The chain recombines TRBV2 with TRBJ1-4; a weak D match, TRBD1 (6 bases). Between the trimmed V and J ends, which lost 7 bases and 4 bases, there was a span of 22 bases. CDR3 length: 17 residues. Germline V gives CDR1 SNHLY, CDR2 FYNNEI. As DNA, the CDR3 is TGTGCCAGCACTGAGGGCCCCGAGGGGGGGTTTAATGAAAAACTGTTTTTT. Amino acids: CASTEGPEGGFNEKLFF.

This clonotype was counted many times. This chain uses TRBV2 with TRBJ2-5; D call uncertain. CDR3 length: 13 amino acids. Germline values: CDR1 SNHLY, CDR2 FYNNEI. Trimming left V 4 bases short and J 5 bases short, with 11 bases between. The CDR3 DNA reads as TGTGCCAGCAGTGGGACCCTGGGCGAGACCCAGTACTTC. Amino acids: CASSGTLGETQYF.

The chain employs TRBV7-9 and TRBJ1-2; weak D call: TRBD1 (6 bases). The germline gives CDR1 SEHNR, CDR2 FQNEAQ (reference sequence). V was shortened by 3 bases and J by 4 bases, with 15 bases between the two germline ends. This CDR3 is built from 15 residues. The CDR3 DNA sequence: TGTGCCAGCAGCTTCGGGACATCTTTTCTCTATGGCTACACCTTC. Translating gives CASSFGTSFLYGYTF.

This clonotype was counted only a few times. The chain recombines TRBV9 with TRBJ1-3, with D perhaps matching TRBD1 (6 bases). This CDR3 is built from 15 residues. CDR1 is SGDLS and CDR2 is YYNGEE in the germline V gene. V shed 4 bases and J shed 0 bases, with 11 bases lying between them. The CDR3 bases are TGTGCCAGCAGCCCTCAGGGGAGCTCTGGAAACACCATATATTTT. It yields the protein CASSPQGSSGNTIYF.

The rearrangement uses TRBV6-1 and TRBJ2-7; TRBD2 is a possible D gene (5 bases). CDR3 length equals 13 residues. Trimming took off 5 bases at V and 3 bases at J, with 11 bases between the two ends. CDR1 and CDR2 (germline): MNHNS, SASEGT. The CDR3 protein is CASSRQADYEQYF. The CDR3 DNA reads TGTGCCAGCAGTAGACAAGCGGACTACGAGCAGTACTTC.

This clonotype has just a few counts. The gene calls are TRBV4-1 and TRBJ2-1, with 8 bases matching TRBD2. CDR3 length: 15 amino acids. Germline V gene data show CDR1 as MGHRA and CDR2 as YSYEKL. V shed 4 bases and J 7 bases; nucleotides not matched to a gene: 9. The CDR3 DNA reads TGCGCCAGCAGCCCTACGGGACTAGTCCCAAATGAGCAGTTCTTC. This gives the protein CASSPTGLVPNEQFF.

This clonotype was recorded many times. J is TRBJ2-3 and V is TRBV29-1; 13 bases agree with TRBD2. This CDR3 is 15 amino acids long. V was clipped by 3 bases and J by 2 bases; unmatched bases: 2. Per the germline V gene, CDR1 is SQVTM and CDR2 is ANQGSEA. CDR3 sequence (DNA): TGCAGCGTTGACGGACTAGCGGGGGTCACAGATACGCAGTATTTT. It yields the protein CSVDGLAGVTDTQYF.

The CDR3, as DNA: TGTGCCAGCAGCGCACCGGGTCGAAACTATGGCTACACCTTC. Its translation: CASSAPGRNYGYTF. V is TRBV7-9 and J is TRBJ1-2; no clear D. Germline assignment: CDR1 SEHNR and CDR2 FQNEAQ (reference sequence). V gave up 5 bases and J gave up 2 bases, with 12 bases separating them. The CDR3 runs to 14 residues.

By sample share, this clonotype is medium-sized. The genes are TRBV6-2 or TRBV6-3 and TRBJ2-7, with a possible D match to TRBD1 (5 bases). V was trimmed by 2 bases and J by 2 bases, leaving 13 bases between them. CDR1 and CDR2 from the germline V gene are MNHEY and SVGEGT. The CDR3 length is 15 residues. This CDR3 is CASSYGQTRTYEQYF. CDR3 sequence (DNA): TGTGCCAGCAGTTACGGACAAACACGAACCTACGAGCAGTACTTC.

This clonotype was counted between two and nine times. The chain couples TRBV5-1 to TRBJ2-5; 7 nucleotides line up with TRBD1. The trim removed 0 bases at V and 3 bases at J, leaving 5 bases unmatched. CDR3 size: 15 residues. Germline V gene lookup returns CDR1 SGHRS and CDR2 YFSETQ. This chain's CDR3 is CASSLAGTAEETQYF. CDR3 nucleotides: TGCGCCAGCAGCTTGGCCGGGACAGCTGAAGAGACCCAGTACTTC.